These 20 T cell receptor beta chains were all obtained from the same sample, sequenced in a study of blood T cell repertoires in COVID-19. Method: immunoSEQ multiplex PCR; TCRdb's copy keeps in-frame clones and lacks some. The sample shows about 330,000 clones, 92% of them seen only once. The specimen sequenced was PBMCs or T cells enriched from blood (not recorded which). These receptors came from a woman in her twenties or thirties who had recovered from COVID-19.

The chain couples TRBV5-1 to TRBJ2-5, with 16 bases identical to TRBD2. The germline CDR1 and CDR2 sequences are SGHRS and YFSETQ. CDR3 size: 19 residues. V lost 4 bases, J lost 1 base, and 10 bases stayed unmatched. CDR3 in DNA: TGCGCCAGCAGCACGCGTCCGGGACTAGCGGGGGGGCCCCAAGAGACCCAGTACTTC. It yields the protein CASSTRPGLAGGPQETQYF.

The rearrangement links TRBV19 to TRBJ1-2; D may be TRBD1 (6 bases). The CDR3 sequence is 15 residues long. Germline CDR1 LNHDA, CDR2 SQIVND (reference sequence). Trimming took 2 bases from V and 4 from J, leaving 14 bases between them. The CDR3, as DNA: TGTGCCAGTAGTATACTGGGGGCAGGACTCTATGGCTACACCTTC. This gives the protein CASSILGAGLYGYTF.

CDR3 in amino acids: CASSVSGVSNQPQHF. The CDR3 nucleotides are TGTGCCAGCAGTGTTAGCGGGGTTAGCAATCAGCCCCAGCATTTT. The chain couples TRBV6-1 to TRBJ1-5; no clear D gene. V was pared by 4 bases and J by 0 bases, with 10 bases between. The CDR3 has 15 residues. Germline loops: CDR1 MNHNS, CDR2 SASEGT.

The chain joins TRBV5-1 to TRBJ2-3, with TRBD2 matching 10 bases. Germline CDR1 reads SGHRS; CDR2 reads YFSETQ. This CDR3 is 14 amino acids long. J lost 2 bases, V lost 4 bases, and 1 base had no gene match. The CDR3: CASSTSGDTDTQYF. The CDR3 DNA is TGCGCCAGCAGCACTAGCGGGGACACAGATACGCAGTATTTT.

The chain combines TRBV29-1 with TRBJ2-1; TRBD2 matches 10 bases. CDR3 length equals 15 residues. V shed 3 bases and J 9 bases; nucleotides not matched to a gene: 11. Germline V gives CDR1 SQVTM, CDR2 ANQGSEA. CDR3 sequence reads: CSVEFLAGVPGEQFF. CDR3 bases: TGCAGCGTTGAGTTCCTAGCGGGAGTTCCCGGTGAGCAGTTCTTC.

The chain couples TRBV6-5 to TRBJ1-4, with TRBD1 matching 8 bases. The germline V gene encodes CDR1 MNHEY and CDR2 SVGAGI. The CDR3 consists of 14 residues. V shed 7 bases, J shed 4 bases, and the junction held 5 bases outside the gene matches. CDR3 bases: TGTGCCAGCAATCTTGACAGGGGTAATGAAAAACTGTTTTTT. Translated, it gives CASNLDRGNEKLFF.

CDR3 loop: CASSSPETQYF. The CDR3 DNA reads as TGTGCCAGCTCATCCCCGGAGACCCAGTACTTC. V is TRBV18 and J is TRBJ2-5; D uncertain. The length of the CDR3 is 11 residues. Germline V gives CDR1 KGHSH, CDR2 LQKENI. V lost 5 bases, J lost 5 bases, and 6 bases lay in between.

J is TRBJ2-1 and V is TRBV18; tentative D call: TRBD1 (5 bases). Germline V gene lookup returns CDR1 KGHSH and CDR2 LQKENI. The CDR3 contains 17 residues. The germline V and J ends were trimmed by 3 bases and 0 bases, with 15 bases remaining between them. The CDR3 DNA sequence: TGTGCCAGCTCACCGCCGCGACAGTCCAGCTCCTACAATGAGCAGTTCTTC. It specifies CASSPPRQSSSYNEQFF.

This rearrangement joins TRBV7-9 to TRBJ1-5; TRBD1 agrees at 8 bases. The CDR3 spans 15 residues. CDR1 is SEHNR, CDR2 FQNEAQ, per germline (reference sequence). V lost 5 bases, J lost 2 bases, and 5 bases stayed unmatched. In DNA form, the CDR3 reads TGTGCCAGCAGCCAGGGGGCTAGGGGCAATCAGCCCCAGCATTTT. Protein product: CASSQGARGNQPQHF.

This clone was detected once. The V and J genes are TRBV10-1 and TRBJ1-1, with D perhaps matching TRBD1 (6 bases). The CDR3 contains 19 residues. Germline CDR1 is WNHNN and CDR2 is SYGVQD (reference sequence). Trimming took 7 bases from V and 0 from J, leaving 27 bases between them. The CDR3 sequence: CASKRGRGQPEAMNTEAFF. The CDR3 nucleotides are TGCGCCAGCAAGCGGGGCAGGGGCCAACCCGAGGCGATGAACACTGAAGCTTTCTTT.

Here the CDR3 reads CASSFGGIGGNTIYF. CDR3 in DNA: TGTGCCAGCAGCTTCGGAGGGATCGGTGGAAACACCATATATTTT. The chain couples TRBV5-4 to TRBJ1-3; D is unclear. Trimming removed 2 bases at V and 3 bases at J, with 12 bases between. The CDR3 runs to 15 residues. Germline V lookup: CDR1 SGHNT, CDR2 YYREEE (reference sequence).

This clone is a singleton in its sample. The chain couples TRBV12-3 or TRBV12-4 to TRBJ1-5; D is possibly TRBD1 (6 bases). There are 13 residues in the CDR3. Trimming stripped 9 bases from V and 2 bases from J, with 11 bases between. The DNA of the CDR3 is TGTGCCAGTGCCAGGGGTGGCAATCAGCCCCAGCATTTT. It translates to CASARGGNQPQHF.

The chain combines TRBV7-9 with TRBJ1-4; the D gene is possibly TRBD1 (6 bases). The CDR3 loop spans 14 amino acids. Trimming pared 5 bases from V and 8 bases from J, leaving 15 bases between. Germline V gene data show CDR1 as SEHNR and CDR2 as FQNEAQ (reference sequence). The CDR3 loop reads CASSPGGGAEKLFF. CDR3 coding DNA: TGTGCCAGCAGCCCGGGAGGGGGAGCCGAAAAACTGTTTTTT.

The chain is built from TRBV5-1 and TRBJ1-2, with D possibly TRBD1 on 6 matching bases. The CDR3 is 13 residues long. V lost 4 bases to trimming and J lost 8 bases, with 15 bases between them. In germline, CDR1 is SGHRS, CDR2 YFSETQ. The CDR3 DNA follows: TGCGCCAGCAGCCCCATCCGGGGGGCGGGCTACACCTTC. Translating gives CASSPIRGAGYTF.

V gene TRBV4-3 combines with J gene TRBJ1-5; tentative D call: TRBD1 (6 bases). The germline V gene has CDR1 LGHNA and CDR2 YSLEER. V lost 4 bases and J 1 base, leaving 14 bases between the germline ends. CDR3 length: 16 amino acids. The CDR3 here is CASSRDRTESNQPQHF. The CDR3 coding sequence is TGCGCCAGCAGCCGAGATAGGACAGAGAGCAATCAGCCCCAGCATTTT.

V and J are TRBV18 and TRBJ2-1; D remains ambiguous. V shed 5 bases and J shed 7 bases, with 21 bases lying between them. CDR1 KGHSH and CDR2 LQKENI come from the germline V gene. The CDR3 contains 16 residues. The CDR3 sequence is CASSSSTSATQNEQFF. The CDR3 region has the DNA TGTGCCAGCTCATCCTCGACTTCCGCTACTCAAAATGAGCAGTTCTTC.

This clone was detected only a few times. This CDR3 reads CASSYSEGYRYF. The CDR3 DNA follows: TGTGCCAGCAGTTACTCGGAGGGGTACAGATACTTC. The rearrangement uses TRBV6-6 and TRBJ2-7; D perhaps matches TRBD2 (6 bases). V lost 0 bases to trimming and J lost 13 bases, with 13 bases between them. Looked up from germline, CDR1 is MNHNY and CDR2 is SVGAGI (reference sequence). The CDR3 has 12 amino acids.

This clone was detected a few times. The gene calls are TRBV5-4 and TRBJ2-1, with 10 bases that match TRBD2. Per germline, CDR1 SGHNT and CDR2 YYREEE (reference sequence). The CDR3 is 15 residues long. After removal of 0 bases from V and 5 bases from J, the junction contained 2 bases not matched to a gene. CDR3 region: CASSLVAGGNNEQFF. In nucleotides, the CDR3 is TGTGCCAGCAGCTTGGTAGCGGGGGGAAACAATGAGCAGTTCTTC.

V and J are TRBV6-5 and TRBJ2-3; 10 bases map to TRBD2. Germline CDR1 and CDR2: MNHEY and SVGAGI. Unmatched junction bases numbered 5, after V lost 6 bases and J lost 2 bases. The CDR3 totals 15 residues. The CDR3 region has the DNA TGTGCCAGCAGGGTAGCGGGGGGTTTCACAGATACGCAGTATTTT. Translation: CASRVAGGFTDTQYF.

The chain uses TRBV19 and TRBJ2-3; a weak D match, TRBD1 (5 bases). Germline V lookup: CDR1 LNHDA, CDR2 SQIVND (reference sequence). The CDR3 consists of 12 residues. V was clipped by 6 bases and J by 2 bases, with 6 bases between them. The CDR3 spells CASRTDTDTQYF. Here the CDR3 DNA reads TGTGCCAGTAGGACAGACACAGATACGCAGTATTTT.